This passage covers 25 T cell receptor beta chains from one sample sequenced in a study of cytomegalovirus exposure and HLA in healthy donors. PCR primers comprised 60 Vbeta and 13 Jbeta primers. Produced via immunoSEQ multiplex PCR; TCRdb's table is partial and in-frame only. The sample includes 140,000 to 150,000 clones, under 90% of them seen just once. Sequencing used PBMCs. These receptors were collected from a boy between 2 and 10 years old in good health and CMV-seronegative.

The rearrangement links TRBV27 to TRBJ2-7, with 9 positions matching TRBD1. The CDR3 has 16 residues. CDR1 and CDR2 (germline): MNHEY, SMNVEV (reference sequence). Germline trimming cut 6 bases from V and 4 bases from J; bases unmatched to any gene: 13. CDR3 sequence reads: CASSHRRGTGSYEQYF. CDR3 nucleotides: TGTGCCAGCAGCCACCGGCGTGGGACAGGGAGTTACGAGCAGTACTTC.

The genes are TRBV6-5 and TRBJ1-4; a weak D match, TRBD1 (5 bases). This CDR3 contains 15 residues. The ends were cut back, 6 bases at V and 4 bases at J, with 15 bases in the middle. CDR1 is MNHEY, CDR2 SVGAGI, per germline. The CDR3 bases are TGTGCCAGCAGCCGCGGGGCATACGATAATGAAAAACTGTTTTTT. This encodes CASSRGAYDNEKLFF.

The chain is built from TRBV6-1 and TRBJ1-4; D unresolved. This CDR3 comprises 16 residues. Looked up from germline, CDR1 is MNHNS and CDR2 is SASEGT. V lost 0 bases and J 8 bases, leaving 16 bases between the germline ends. CDR3 coding DNA: TGTGCCAGCAGTGAAGCGATGCGGGTGAGGGCCGAAAAACTGTTTTTT. This gives the protein CASSEAMRVRAEKLFF.

Only one count was recorded for this clone. This sequence joins TRBV6-5 and TRBJ2-2; D is undetermined. V lost 7 bases, J lost 7 bases, and 7 bases lay in between. The CDR3 contains 11 residues. The germline CDR1 and CDR2 sequences are MNHEY and SVGAGI. DNA for the CDR3: TGTGCCAGCACCGAGTTCGGGGAGCTGTTTTTT. It codes for CASTEFGELFF.

The chain carries TRBV19 and TRBJ2-3; D ambiguous. Germline CDR1 LNHDA, CDR2 SQIVND (reference sequence). The CDR3 totals 14 residues. Trimming left V 7 bases short and J 2 bases short, with 13 bases between. The CDR3 is CASISPANTDTQYF. The CDR3 DNA reads TGTGCCAGTATTAGCCCGGCTAACACAGATACGCAGTATTTT.

V is TRBV6-4 and J is TRBJ2-5, with D possibly TRBD1 on 6 matching bases. This CDR3 contains 16 residues. CDR1 is MRHNA and CDR2 is SNTAGT in the germline V gene. V was pared by 2 bases and J by 1 base, with 14 bases between. CDR3 nucleotides: TGTGCCAGCAGTGACCGGGACACCGGGGCCCAAGAGACCCAGTACTTC. Translation gives CASSDRDTGAQETQYF.

This chain links TRBV5-4 with TRBJ1-1; 9 positions agree with TRBD1. V lost 4 bases, J lost 5 bases, and 9 bases stayed unmatched. The CDR3 contains 15 residues. Germline assignment: CDR1 SGHNT and CDR2 YYREEE (reference sequence). CDR3 nucleotide sequence: TGTGCCAGCAGCCTATCGACAGGGGGAGGTACTGAAGCTTTCTTT. This gives the protein CASSLSTGGGTEAFF.

In the case of this clone: This sample also contains other DNA sequences that code for the same CDR3. The rearrangement links TRBV30 to TRBJ1-2; D unclear. The CDR3 consists of 13 residues. Trimming cost V 0 bases and J 0 bases, with 5 bases left between them. Germline values: CDR1 GTSNPN, CDR2 SVGIG (reference sequence). The CDR3 DNA follows: TGTGCCTGGAGTGTACAGTCTAACTATGGCTACACCTTC. Protein sequence: CAWSVQSNYGYTF.

The J gene is TRBJ2-7, the V gene TRBV7-8; 11 bases fit TRBD2. Germline CDR1 SGHVS, CDR2 FQNEAQ. The CDR3 spans 19 residues. V trimming: 3 bases; J trimming: 6 bases; junction bases outside the gene matches: 19. This CDR3 is CASSLRQTSGRGSGREQYF. The CDR3 nucleotides read TGTGCCAGCAGCTTGAGGCAAACTAGCGGGAGAGGTTCAGGTCGCGAGCAGTACTTC.

This clone was observed a single time. The chain couples TRBV2 to TRBJ2-7; maybe TRBD2 (6 bases). The CDR3 loop spans 13 amino acids. CDR1 SNHLY and CDR2 FYNNEI come from the germline V gene. V was pared by 7 bases and J by 0 bases, with 10 bases between. CDR3: CASTRGYSYEQYF. DNA of the CDR3: TGTGCCAGCACTCGGGGGTACTCCTACGAGCAGTACTTC.

The chain is built from TRBV7-3 and TRBJ2-3, with 9 bases matching TRBD1. The CDR3 extends over 15 amino acids. In germline, CDR1 is SGHTA, CDR2 FQGTGA. Unmatched junction bases numbered 12, after V lost 10 bases and J lost 4 bases. In DNA form, the CDR3 reads TGTGCCACCCAACTCACAGGGGGCGCCCCAGATACGCAGTATTTT. Translation gives CATQLTGGAPDTQYF.

This clone was observed a single time. The J gene is TRBJ2-5, the V gene TRBV19; 8 bases align to TRBD2. Germline assignment: CDR1 LNHDA and CDR2 SQIVND (reference sequence). J lost 2 bases, V lost 5 bases, and 4 bases had no gene match. This CDR3 spans 14 amino acids. For the CDR3, the DNA is TGTGCCAGTAGTTTCTCTAGCGGGCAAGAGACCCAGTACTTC. It codes for CASSFSSGQETQYF. Full variable domain (outside the CDR3, taken from reference TRBV19 and TRBJ2-5): DGGITQSPKYLFRKEGQNVTLSCEQNLNHDAMYWYRQDPGQGLRLIYYSQIVNDFQKGDIAEGYSVSREKKESFPLTVTSAQKNPTAFYLCASSFSSGQETQYFGPGTRLLVL.

This clone was found once. J is TRBJ2-6 and V is TRBV5-4; D is perhaps TRBD1 (6 bases). The germline V gene encodes CDR1 SGHNT and CDR2 YYREEE (reference sequence). The CDR3 is 15 amino acids. V was trimmed by 3 bases and J by 0 bases, leaving 7 bases between them. As DNA, the CDR3 is TGTGCCAGCAGCTCAGGGGTCTCTGGGGCCAACGTCCTGACTTTC. It specifies CASSSGVSGANVLTF.

The DNA of the CDR3 is TGTGCCAGCAGCTTAGCTGATGAGGGAACCTACGAGCAGTACTTC. It encodes CASSLADEGTYEQYF. The chain is built from TRBV7-9 and TRBJ2-7, with a weak D call TRBD2 (5 bases). The CDR3 spans 15 residues. Germline-derived CDR1 and CDR2 are SEHNR and FQNEAQ (reference sequence). Deletions cut 0 bases from V and 2 bases from J, with 11 bases between.

The chain couples TRBV27 to TRBJ1-2; perhaps TRBD1 as D (5 bases). V shed 3 bases and J shed 7 bases, with 15 bases lying between them. This CDR3 has 14 amino acids. The germline V gene encodes CDR1 MNHEY and CDR2 SMNVEV (reference sequence). The CDR3 protein is CASSLGGYDGGYTF. The CDR3 nucleotides read TGTGCCAGCAGTTTGGGGGGGTACGACGGTGGCTACACCTTC.

Written as DNA, the CDR3 is TGTGCCAGCAGTTTTAGGGAGGGGCGTTACGAGCAGTACTTC. Its protein product is CASSFREGRYEQYF. This chain connects TRBV27 to TRBJ2-7, with 7 bases lining up with TRBD2. Per germline, CDR1 MNHEY and CDR2 SMNVEV (reference sequence). V trimming: 3 bases; J trimming: 4 bases; junction bases outside the gene matches: 6. The CDR3 length is 14 residues.

V usage is TRBV9 and J usage is TRBJ2-7, with a tentative D call TRBD1 (5 bases). The germline gives CDR1 SGDLS, CDR2 YYNGEE. Trimming pared 3 bases from V and 5 bases from J, leaving 15 bases between. This CDR3 spans 14 amino acids. Here the CDR3 DNA reads TGTGCCAGCAGCGCCAGAACAGGATGGGACGAGCAGTACTTC. Translated: CASSARTGWDEQYF. The complete variable domain, with remaining parts taken from reference TRBV9 and TRBJ2-7, reads DSGVTQTPKHLITATGQRVTLRCSPRSGDLSVYWYQQSLDQGLQFLIQYYNGEERAKGNILERFSAQQFPDLHSELNLSSLELGDSALYFCASSARTGWDEQYFGPGTRLTVT.

The V gene is TRBV28, the J gene TRBJ1-3; D is undetermined. The CDR3 has 17 amino acids. CDR1 and CDR2 from the germline V gene are MDHEN and SYDVKM. V was shortened by 1 base and J by 1 base, with 14 bases between the two germline ends. The DNA for the CDR3 is TGTGCCAGCAGTTTATCGCGAGAGGTTCCGTCTGGAAACACCATATATTTT. It encodes CASSLSREVPSGNTIYF.

V and J are TRBV6-1 and TRBJ1-1, with a weak D call TRBD1 (5 bases). This CDR3 spans 13 amino acids. V gave up 10 bases and J gave up 4 bases, with 16 bases separating them. CDR1 and CDR2 from the germline V gene are MNHNS and SASEGT. CDR3 coding DNA: TGTGCCACGGCGTCTGGGGGGAGCACTGAAGCTTTCTTT. It specifies CATASGGSTEAFF.

Of note for this clone: The same CDR3 arises from other DNA sequences in this sample as well. The genes are TRBV6-1 and TRBJ1-4; possibly TRBD1 for D (5 bases). The CDR3 totals 14 residues. Germline V lookup: CDR1 MNHNS, CDR2 SASEGT. V lost 3 bases and J 5 bases, leaving 10 bases between the germline ends. The CDR3 nucleotides read TGTGCCAGCAGTGAGGGGGGTGGCAATGAAAAACTGTTTTTT. It yields the protein CASSEGGGNEKLFF.

The chain uses TRBV28 and TRBJ2-1; D is possibly TRBD2 (6 bases). CDR3 length: 16 amino acids. Trimming took 2 bases from V and 7 from J, leaving 18 bases between them. Germline V gene lookup returns CDR1 MDHEN and CDR2 SYDVKM. The CDR3 DNA is TGTGCCAGCAGTTTAACTATCGGGGGATCAAGGAATGAGCAGTTCTTC. This encodes CASSLTIGGSRNEQFF. Based on the CDR3 plus reference TRBV28 and TRBJ2-1, the full variable domain is DVKVTQSSRYLVKRTGEKVFLECVQDMDHENMFWYRQDPGLGLRLIYFSYDVKMKEKGDIPEGYSVSREKKERFSLILESASTNQTSMYLCASSLTIGGSRNEQFFGPGTRLTVL.

V gene TRBV6-5 combines with J gene TRBJ2-5, with D perhaps TRBD1 (6 bases). Germline CDR1 MNHEY, CDR2 SVGAGI. Trimming cost V 6 bases and J 2 bases, with 13 bases left between them. There are 14 residues in the CDR3. The chain's CDR3 is CASSQQGLQETQYF. The CDR3 DNA reads TGTGCCAGCAGCCAGCAGGGGCTGCAAGAGACCCAGTACTTC.

The chain couples TRBV4-3 to TRBJ2-5; 10 bases agree with TRBD2. Germline assignment: CDR1 LGHNA and CDR2 YSLEER. The CDR3 has 16 residues. The J segment lost 3 bases and the V segment lost 3 bases, leaving 7 bases of the junction unmatched. CDR3 sequence reads: CASSHGAGGPEETQYF. CDR3 nucleotide sequence: TGCGCCAGCAGCCACGGAGCGGGAGGGCCGGAAGAGACCCAGTACTTC.

The J gene is TRBJ1-4, the V gene TRBV21-1; TRBD1 reflects the table's D call only, with no check against the DNA. TRBV21-1 is a pseudogene locus. The CDR3 consists of 15 residues. In DNA form, the CDR3 reads TGTGCCAGCAGCGCAACCCGGGACAGGGGGGAAAAACTGTTTTTT. Translation: CASSATRDRGEKLFF.

V is TRBV6-6 and J is TRBJ2-2, with 9 positions matching TRBD2. V was clipped by 6 bases and J by 4 bases; unmatched bases: 9. The germline V gene encodes CDR1 MNHNY and CDR2 SVGAGI (reference sequence). The CDR3 loop spans 16 amino acids. The CDR3 region is CASRVPLAGSTGELFF. CDR3 bases: TGTGCCAGCAGGGTACCCCTAGCGGGAAGCACCGGGGAGCTGTTTTTT.